These 4 T cell receptor beta chains were all obtained from the same sample, sequenced in a study of T cells after yellow fever vaccination. TCRdb re-derived calls from the 5' RACE reads in MiXCR, one entry per CDR3 protein. Among some 200,000 distinct CDR3 sequences, 2.5% to 3.5% were seen once, and the ten largest hold approximately 3.5%. Specimen: CD4+ T cells sorted from PBMCs, collected 10 days after the yellow fever booster vaccination. Receptors originate from a man between 18 and 35 years old who received the YFV17D yellow fever vaccine.

This clonotype was picked up a small number of times. The chain couples TRBV6-1 to TRBJ1-5, with D perhaps matching TRBD1 (6 bases). Trimming removed 3 bases from V and 0 bases from J, with 12 bases in between. This CDR3 contains 16 residues. CDR1 is MNHNS and CDR2 is SASEGT in the germline V gene. The CDR3 here is CASSDQPGHSNQPQHF. CDR3 bases: TGTGCCAGCAGTGATCAGCCGGGACATAGCAATCAGCCCCAGCATTTT.

This clonotype was picked up many times. V is TRBV12-3 or TRBV12-4 and J is TRBJ2-5; D is unresolved. The CDR3 contains 13 residues. Trimming left V 5 bases short and J 5 bases short, with 12 bases between. The CDR3 loop is CASSHPSRETQYF. In DNA, the CDR3 is TGTGCCAGCAGTCACCCGTCCAGGGAGACCCAGTACTTC.

This clonotype was observed many times. The chain couples TRBV6-5 to TRBJ2-4, with 8 bases identical to TRBD2. Germline CDR1 and CDR2: MNHEY and SVGAGI. The CDR3 length is 14 residues. V trimming: 6 bases; J trimming: 6 bases; junction bases outside the gene matches: 7. The CDR3 region has the DNA TGTGCCAGCAGAGACGGGGGGGCCGGAAACATTCAGTACTTC. This encodes CASRDGGAGNIQYF.

This clonotype came up many times. The chain recombines TRBV6-5 with TRBJ2-1, with 9 nucleotides matching TRBD2. Per germline, CDR1 MNHEY and CDR2 SVGAGI. CDR3 length: 16 amino acids. J lost 0 bases, V lost 6 bases, and 6 bases had no gene match. CDR3 loop: CASSAGSGGSYNEQFF. DNA for the CDR3: TGTGCCAGCAGCGCGGGTAGCGGGGGCTCCTACAATGAGCAGTTCTTC.